The following is a T cell receptor (beta chain) sequence with its context. Antigen unknown. The data originate from a study of T-cell reconstitution after alpha-beta-depleted transplantation in children. In germline, CDR1 is DFQATT, CDR2 SNEGSKA (reference sequence). The V end lost 1 base, the J end lost 0 bases, and 7 bases lay between the germline ends. The CDR3 has 14 amino acids. Unique molecular identifiers featured in how the TCRbeta library was prepared. Using its own MiXCR run on the PCR reads, TCRdb lists one record per CDR3 protein. In the table there are 530,000 or so distinct CDR3 sequences, around 27% of which are singletons. Study-wide results and caveats: Elevated TCRbeta diversity at day 60 was traced, in some patients, to surviving recipient T cells and thymic progenitors. The origin of alpha-beta T cells about two months after transplant was reportedly several hundred expanded graft clones. Newly made T cells mostly supplied T-cell counts and diversity one year after transplant.

The sequences come from PBMCs, collected before TCRalphabeta/CD19-depleted stem cell transplant. The chain links TRBV20-1 to TRBJ2-1, with D perhaps matching TRBD2 (5 bases). The source of this sequence is a boy under three years old with Wiskott-Aldrich syndrome, due to receive a stem cell transplant. CDR3 in amino acids: CSARAEDSYNEQFF. In DNA, the CDR3 is TGCAGTGCTAGAGCGGAGGACTCCTACAATGAGCAGTTCTTC.